A single sample gave rise to the 16 T cell receptor beta chains below, sequenced in a study of siplizumab effects on memory and regulatory T cells. Here immunoSEQ multiplex PCR was the method, and the copy in TCRdb shows in-frame clones only, minus some. Altogether some 65,000 clones are present, around nine tenths being singletons, with the ten largest covering 1.7%. Sample: Tregs sorted from blood. Every receptor here comes from a human donor in good health.

The J gene is TRBJ2-7, the V gene TRBV5-6; 7 nucleotides agree with TRBD1. The CDR3 runs to 15 residues. The germline V gene encodes CDR1 SGHDT and CDR2 YYEEEE. Trimming cost V 4 bases and J 0 bases; bases outside gene matches: 7. This chain's CDR3 is CASSLGTVSSYEQYF. The CDR3 DNA sequence: TGTGCCAGCAGCCTTGGGACAGTTAGCTCCTACGAGCAGTACTTC. The full variable domain, with the rest looked up from reference TRBV5-6 and TRBJ2-7, is DAGVTQSPTHLIKTRGQQVTLRCSPKSGHDTVSWYQQALGQGPQFIFQYYEEEERQRGNFPDRFSGHQFPNYSSELNVNALLLGDSALYLCASSLGTVSSYEQYFGPGTRLTVT.

The chain has TRBV9 and TRBJ1-3, with D uncertain. Germline V lookup: CDR1 SGDLS, CDR2 YYNGEE. The CDR3 loop spans 14 amino acids. Trimming left V 4 bases short and J 0 bases short, with 8 bases between. The CDR3 is CASSPGFSGNTIYF. CDR3 in DNA: TGTGCCAGCAGCCCCGGGTTCTCTGGAAACACCATATATTTT.

The chain employs TRBV30 and TRBJ2-1; 13 bases align to TRBD2. CDR3 length: 12 residues. J lost 11 bases, V lost 3 bases, and 1 base had no gene match. The germline CDR1 and CDR2 sequences are GTSNPN and SVGIG (reference sequence). As DNA, the CDR3 is TGTGCCTGGAGGACTAGCGGGGGGAAGCAGTTCTTC. It encodes CAWRTSGGKQFF.

The CDR3 loop reads CASSEGGGYTF. The CDR3 DNA sequence: TGTGCCAGCAGTGAGGGGGGAGGCTACACCTTC. The chain is built from TRBV2 and TRBJ1-2; weak D call: TRBD1 (5 bases). Germline V gene sequence: CDR1 SNHLY, CDR2 FYNNEI. Trimming took 3 bases from V and 8 from J, leaving 7 bases between them. The CDR3 runs 11 residues.

V usage is TRBV7-2 and J usage is TRBJ2-7; 9 bases fit TRBD1. The length of the CDR3 is 15 residues. Germline lookup yields CDR1 SGHTA and CDR2 FQGNSA. The ends lost 5 bases at V and 4 bases at J; junction bases unmatched: 9. The CDR3: CASSINRGRGYEQYF. CDR3 nucleotides: TGTGCCAGCAGCATTAACAGGGGGCGCGGGTACGAGCAGTACTTC.

The rearrangement links TRBV4-2 to TRBJ2-3; possible D gene TRBD2, 6 bases. Trimming stripped 1 base from V and 1 base from J, with 9 bases between. Germline V CDR1 and CDR2: LGHNA, YNFKEQ. This CDR3 spans 15 amino acids. The chain's CDR3 is CASSQVRERTDTQYF. CDR3 sequence (DNA): TGTGCCAGCAGCCAAGTGCGGGAACGCACAGATACGCAGTATTTT.

The V gene is TRBV6-1, the J gene TRBJ1-2, with D unresolved. The CDR3 loop spans 13 amino acids. V lost 2 bases and J lost 2, with 6 bases in between. CDR1 MNHNS and CDR2 SASEGT come from the germline V gene. CDR3 bases: TGTGCCAGCAGTGAACAGAGGAACTATGGCTACACCTTC. This codes for CASSEQRNYGYTF.

The chain recombines TRBV12-5 with TRBJ1-2; D ambiguous. The germline V gene has CDR1 LGHNT and CDR2 FRNRAP. This CDR3 contains 20 residues. Deletions cut 1 base from V and 0 bases from J, with 24 bases between. For the CDR3, the DNA is TGTGCTAGTGGTTTGGCCCACGGCATCAGGAGAGCTAACCCTAACTATGGCTACACCTTC. It encodes CASGLAHGIRRANPNYGYTF.

The gene calls are TRBV10-3 and TRBJ1-2; possible D gene TRBD1, 5 bases. The V end lost 3 bases, the J end lost 2 bases, and 13 bases lay between the germline ends. Germline values: CDR1 ENHRY, CDR2 SYGVKD. The CDR3 length is 15 residues. The CDR3 reads CAISESSRGNYGYTF. DNA for the CDR3: TGTGCCATCAGTGAATCGTCGAGGGGAAACTATGGCTACACCTTC.

The V gene is TRBV7-2, the J gene TRBJ1-3; D unresolved. The CDR3 is 12 amino acids. V gave up 4 bases and J gave up 4 bases, with 5 bases separating them. Germline V lookup: CDR1 SGHTA, CDR2 FQGNSA. The CDR3 coding sequence is TGTGCCAGCAGCTCTAGAGGAAACACCATATATTTT. It translates to CASSSRGNTIYF.

The count of this clone is one. The J gene is TRBJ2-2, the V gene TRBV7-9; possible D gene TRBD1, 5 bases. The CDR3 is 12 residues long. The germline V gene has CDR1 SEHNR and CDR2 FQNEAQ (reference sequence). With 11 bases removed from V and 5 bases from J, the gap between germline ends came to 12 bases. The CDR3 sequence: CAGIGDTGELFF. The CDR3 DNA reads TGTGCCGGTATAGGGGATACCGGGGAGCTGTTTTTT.

This clone was observed a single time. The chain has TRBV19 and TRBJ1-5; the match to TRBD1 covers 7 bases. V trimming: 3 bases; J trimming: 7 bases; junction bases outside the gene matches: 3. Germline assignment: CDR1 LNHDA and CDR2 SQIVND (reference sequence). The CDR3 totals 13 residues. The CDR3 nucleotides read TGTGCCAGTAGTATCACAGGGGACCAGCCCCAGCATTTT. Amino acids: CASSITGDQPQHF. Drawing the rest from reference TRBV19 and TRBJ1-5, the complete variable domain is DGGITQSPKYLFRKEGQNVTLSCEQNLNHDAMYWYRQDPGQGLRLIYYSQIVNDFQKGDIAEGYSVSREKKESFPLTVTSAQKNPTAFYLCASSITGDQPQHFGDGTRLSIL.

V gene TRBV19 combines with J gene TRBJ1-5; possibly TRBD1 for D (5 bases). V was pared by 7 bases and J by 6 bases, with 19 bases between. CDR3 length equals 15 residues. Germline V gives CDR1 LNHDA, CDR2 SQIVND (reference sequence). The CDR3 spells CASKGRRDPSQPQHF. The CDR3 DNA reads as TGTGCCAGTAAGGGCAGACGGGACCCGAGTCAGCCCCAGCATTTT. Full variable domain (remainder filled in from reference TRBV19 and TRBJ1-5): DGGITQSPKYLFRKEGQNVTLSCEQNLNHDAMYWYRQDPGQGLRLIYYSQIVNDFQKGDIAEGYSVSREKKESFPLTVTSAQKNPTAFYLCASKGRRDPSQPQHFGDGTRLSIL.

The V gene is TRBV5-6, the J gene TRBJ1-2; tentative D call: TRBD1 (5 bases). From germline, CDR1 is SGHDT and CDR2 YYEEEE. The CDR3 extends over 15 amino acids. V was cut by 7 bases and J by 4 bases, with 20 bases left in between. The DNA of the CDR3 is TGTGCCAGCGCCGGGACGGATCCCTTTGGCTATGGCTACACCTTC. Its protein product is CASAGTDPFGYGYTF.

This sequence joins TRBV27 and TRBJ2-7; weak D call: TRBD1 (5 bases). The CDR3 runs 13 residues. Per the germline V gene, CDR1 is MNHEY and CDR2 is SMNVEV (reference sequence). V lost 2 bases and J lost 4, with 9 bases in between. In nucleotides, the CDR3 is TGTGCCAGCAGTTTAGGGGCAGGATACGAGCAGTACTTC. Translating gives CASSLGAGYEQYF.

This clone was observed a handful of times. The rearrangement uses TRBV30 and TRBJ1-1; the match to TRBD1 covers 7 bases. CDR1 is GTSNPN and CDR2 is SVGIG in the germline V gene (reference sequence). Trimming took 2 bases from V and 10 from J; bases not matched to a gene: 7. The CDR3 covers 12 residues. CDR3 coding DNA: TGTGCCTGGAGTAAGAACCGGGACAGAGCTTTCTTT. The encoded protein is CAWSKNRDRAFF.